This passage covers 21 T cell receptor beta chains from one sample sequenced in a study of cytomegalovirus exposure and HLA in healthy donors. The table came from immunoSEQ multiplex PCR; TCRdb's copy has only in-frame clones and leaves some out. The sample comprises 70,000 or so clones, 94% of which are singletons, and about 1.6% rests with the top ten. Input material: PBMCs. The receptors were gathered from a man in his late teens or twenties in good health and CMV-seropositive.

The chain combines TRBV6-1 with TRBJ2-1; D is undetermined. CDR3 length: 12 amino acids. Germline CDR1 and CDR2: MNHNS and SASEGT. V was trimmed by 6 bases and J by 3 bases, leaving 6 bases between them. CDR3 in amino acids: CASRADYNEQFF. The CDR3 DNA sequence: TGTGCCAGCAGGGCAGACTACAATGAGCAGTTCTTC.

V gene TRBV9 combines with J gene TRBJ2-3, with 11 bases aligning to TRBD2. Looked up from germline, CDR1 is SGDLS and CDR2 is YYNGEE. The CDR3 covers 17 residues. V dropped 0 bases and J dropped 6; count of bases not matched to a gene: 9. The CDR3 DNA sequence: TGTGCCAGCAGCGTAGGAGGTAGCGGGAGGGCTGTCGATACGCAGTATTTT. It encodes CASSVGGSGRAVDTQYF.

V is TRBV7-3 and J is TRBJ2-1, with D tentatively TRBD1 (6 bases). The V gene's germline CDR1 is SGHTA and CDR2 FQGTGA. V gave up 1 base and J gave up 3 bases, with 10 bases separating them. The CDR3 contains 15 residues. The DNA of the CDR3 is TGTGCCAGCAGCTTAAGGGAAGGGGGCTACAATGAGCAGTTCTTC. It translates to CASSLREGGYNEQFF.

The chain joins TRBV7-2 to TRBJ2-2, with 10 positions matching TRBD2. The CDR3 is 16 residues long. CDR1 is SGHTA and CDR2 is FQGNSA in the germline V gene. Unmatched junction bases numbered 8, after V lost 6 bases and J lost 4 bases. The CDR3 protein is CASRPFLAGATGELFF. In DNA form, the CDR3 reads TGTGCCAGCAGGCCTTTCCTAGCGGGAGCCACCGGGGAGCTGTTTTTT.

The chain joins TRBV9 to TRBJ2-6; D is perhaps TRBD1 (5 bases). The ends were cut back, 3 bases at V and 4 bases at J, with 11 bases in the middle. Per the germline V gene, CDR1 is SGDLS and CDR2 is YYNGEE. The CDR3 is 15 amino acids. The CDR3 sequence is CASSATRQGANVLTF. CDR3 sequence (DNA): TGTGCCAGCAGCGCGACCCGACAGGGGGCCAACGTCCTGACTTTC.

The rearrangement links TRBV6-5 to TRBJ1-3; a possible D gene is TRBD1 (6 bases). The CDR3 has 14 residues. Trimming took 9 bases from V and 2 from J, leaving 14 bases between them. Germline CDR1 reads MNHEY; CDR2 reads SVGAGI. CDR3 loop: CASTTGYAGNTIYF. The CDR3 DNA follows: TGTGCCAGTACAACAGGGTACGCTGGAAACACCATATATTTT.

This clone is a singleton in its sample. The rearrangement uses TRBV18 and TRBJ2-1, with 12 bases that match TRBD2. There are 15 residues in the CDR3. V lost 3 bases and J lost 4; bases outside the gene matches: 1. The germline V gene has CDR1 KGHSH and CDR2 LQKENI. The CDR3 coding sequence is TGTGCCAGCTCACCTGGACTAGCGGGGTACAATGAGCAGTTCTTC. Translating gives CASSPGLAGYNEQFF. Filled out from reference TRBV18 and TRBJ2-1, the complete variable domain reads NAGVMQNPRHLVRRRGQEARLRCSPMKGHSHVYWYRQLPEEGLKFMVYLQKENIIDESGMPKERFSAEFPKEGPSILRIQQVVRGDSAAYFCASSPGLAGYNEQFFGPGTRLTVL.

As for this clone: At one boundary the junction diverges from the germline segment, which might be a read error. This chain joins TRBV28 and TRBJ2-7; 7 nucleotides agree with TRBD1. The CDR3 length is 15 residues. Germline CDR1 reads MDHEN; CDR2 reads SYDVKM. CDR3 nucleotide sequence: TGTGCCAGCAGTTATTTGACAGGGCTGTCCTTCGAGCAGTACTTC. It translates to CASSYLTGLSFEQYF.

The V and J genes are TRBV5-1 and TRBJ1-2; 8 nucleotides line up with TRBD1. Germline V lookup: CDR1 SGHRS, CDR2 YFSETQ. V was clipped by 4 bases and J by 7 bases; unmatched bases: 3. The CDR3 totals 12 residues. CDR3 protein: CASSPDRVGYTF. The CDR3 DNA reads as TGCGCCAGCAGCCCGGACAGGGTTGGCTACACCTTC. Using reference TRBV5-1 and TRBJ1-2 for the parts outside the CDR3, the full variable domain is KAGVTQTPRYLIKTRGQQVTLSCSPISGHRSVSWYQQTPGQGLQFLFEYFSETQRNKGNFPGRFSGRQFSNSRSEMNVSTLELGDSALYLCASSPDRVGYTFGSGTRLTVV.

V usage is TRBV7-9 and J usage is TRBJ2-1, with 10 bases fitting TRBD2. The germline V gene encodes CDR1 SEHNR and CDR2 FQNEAQ (reference sequence). The CDR3 spans 14 residues. Trimming removed 10 bases from V and 3 bases from J; junction bases left unmatched: 6. The DNA of the CDR3 is TGTGCCACAGGGACTAGCGACAGCTACAATGAGCAGTTCTTC. As protein: CATGTSDSYNEQFF.

V gene TRBV30 combines with J gene TRBJ1-5; D possibly corresponds to TRBD1 (5 bases). The germline CDR1 and CDR2 sequences are GTSNPN and SVGIG (reference sequence). V shed 0 bases and J shed 10 bases, with 13 bases lying between them. CDR3 length: 13 residues. CDR3 in DNA: TGTGCCTGGAGTGTAGCTCAGGGCGAACCCCAGCATTTT. As protein: CAWSVAQGEPQHF. The full variable domain, in which reference TRBV30 and TRBJ1-5 provide the parts outside the CDR3, is SQTIHQWPATLVQPVGSPLSLECTVEGTSNPNLYWYRQAAGRGLQLLFYSVGIGQISSEVPQNLSASRPQDRQFILSSKKLLLSDSGFYLCAWSVAQGEPQHFGDGTRLSIL.

The CDR3 reads CASSQNAVTEEQYF. As DNA, the CDR3 is TGTGCCAGCAGCCAGAACGCGGTCACGGAAGAGCAGTACTTC. The genes are TRBV11-2 and TRBJ2-7; D is undetermined. The CDR3 covers 14 residues. The V and J ends lost 5 bases and 7 bases respectively, with 18 bases between them. Germline CDR1 reads SGHAT; CDR2 reads FQNNGV.

The chain employs TRBV11-2 and TRBJ2-5, with D maybe TRBD1 (8 bases). This CDR3 has 17 residues. V was shortened by 5 bases and J by 1 base, with 20 bases between the two germline ends. Germline CDR1 reads SGHAT; CDR2 reads FQNNGV. The CDR3 DNA reads as TGTGCCAGCAGCGCAAACCTCTACAGGGGGGGCCAAGAGACCCAGTACTTC. Translated: CASSANLYRGGQETQYF.

V is TRBV7-2 and J is TRBJ1-1; a possible D gene is TRBD1 (6 bases). V lost 6 bases, J lost 3 bases, and 14 bases lay in between. The germline gives CDR1 SGHTA, CDR2 FQGNSA. The CDR3 runs to 14 residues. The CDR3 sequence: CASSYYSGDTEAFF. The CDR3 coding sequence is TGTGCCAGCAGTTATTATTCAGGGGACACTGAAGCTTTCTTT.

The chain joins TRBV6-5 to TRBJ1-2; 7 nucleotides line up with TRBD1. The CDR3 contains 13 residues. The germline V gene encodes CDR1 MNHEY and CDR2 SVGAGI. V dropped 6 bases and J dropped 4; count of bases not matched to a gene: 5. CDR3 in amino acids: CASRTGLGYGYTF. The CDR3, as DNA: TGTGCCAGCAGGACAGGGTTGGGCTATGGCTACACCTTC.

This clone appeared a single time. The genes are TRBV5-1 and TRBJ2-7, with 14 bases identical to TRBD2. Germline assignment: CDR1 SGHRS and CDR2 YFSETQ. The J segment lost 3 bases and the V segment lost 4 bases, leaving 18 bases of the junction unmatched. CDR3 length equals 20 residues. CDR3 sequence: CASSEGDRRLGTSGSYEQYF. In DNA, the CDR3 is TGCGCCAGCAGCGAGGGGGACAGGCGGCTTGGGACTAGCGGGAGCTACGAGCAGTACTTC. The full variable domain, completed using reference TRBV5-1 and TRBJ2-7, is KAGVTQTPRYLIKTRGQQVTLSCSPISGHRSVSWYQQTPGQGLQFLFEYFSETQRNKGNFPGRFSGRQFSNSRSEMNVSTLELGDSALYLCASSEGDRRLGTSGSYEQYFGPGTRLTVT.

This rearrangement joins TRBV25-1 to TRBJ1-5; D gene unclear. The CDR3 spans 14 residues. Germline CDR1 MGHDK, CDR2 SYGVNS. V lost 4 bases and J 4 bases, leaving 11 bases between the germline ends. The DNA of the CDR3 is TGTGCCAGCAGTGGGGCGGGTAAGAATCAGCCCCAGCATTTT. Protein product: CASSGAGKNQPQHF.

The rearrangement joins TRBV11-3 to TRBJ2-7, with TRBD1 as a possible D gene (5 bases). The CDR3 length is 15 residues. Between the trimmed V and J ends, which lost 4 bases and 0 bases, there was a span of 13 bases. The V gene's germline CDR1 is SGHNT and CDR2 YENEEA. The CDR3, as DNA: TGTGCCAGCAGCTGGGGCAAGATAAGCTCCTACGAGCAGTACTTC. Protein: CASSWGKISSYEQYF. Based on the CDR3 plus reference TRBV11-3 and TRBJ2-7, the full variable domain is EAGVVQSPRYKIIEKKQPVAFWCNPISGHNTLYWYLQNLGQGPELLIRYENEEAVDDSQLPKDRFSAERLKGVDSTLKIQPAELGDSAVYLCASSWGKISSYEQYFGPGTRLTVT.

This chain links TRBV6-1 with TRBJ2-7, with 7 bases matching TRBD1. J lost 6 bases, V lost 2 bases, and 7 bases had no gene match. Germline loops: CDR1 MNHNS, CDR2 SASEGT. The length of the CDR3 is 14 residues. For the CDR3, the DNA is TGTGCCAGCAGTGAAAGGGTTTCAGGGGGCGAGCAGTACTTC. Translation gives CASSERVSGGEQYF.

The chain combines TRBV11-2 with TRBJ2-7; 8 nucleotides match TRBD2. The CDR3 spans 17 residues. V shed 7 bases and J 0 bases; nucleotides not matched to a gene: 14. The germline CDR1 and CDR2 sequences are SGHAT and FQNNGV. The DNA of the CDR3 is TGTGCCAGCAACCCTGGACGAGGGCTAGCGGGCTCCTACGAGCAGTACTTC. It codes for CASNPGRGLAGSYEQYF.

The chain combines TRBV18 with TRBJ1-1; TRBD1 is a possible D gene (6 bases). CDR3 length equals 12 residues. V was cut by 8 bases and J by 1 base, with 8 bases left in between. Germline V gene sequence: CDR1 KGHSH, CDR2 LQKENI. In DNA, the CDR3 is TGTGCCAGCCGGACAGCGAACACTGAAGCTTTCTTT. Translation: CASRTANTEAFF.